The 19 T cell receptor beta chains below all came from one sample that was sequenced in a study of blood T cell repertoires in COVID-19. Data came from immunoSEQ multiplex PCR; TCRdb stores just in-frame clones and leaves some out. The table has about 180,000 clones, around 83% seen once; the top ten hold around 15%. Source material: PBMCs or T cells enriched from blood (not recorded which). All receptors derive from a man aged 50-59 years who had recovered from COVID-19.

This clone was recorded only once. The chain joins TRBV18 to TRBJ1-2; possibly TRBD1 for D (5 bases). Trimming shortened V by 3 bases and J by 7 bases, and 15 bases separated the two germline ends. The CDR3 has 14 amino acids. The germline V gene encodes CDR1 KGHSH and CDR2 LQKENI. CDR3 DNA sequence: TGTGCCAGCTCACCCGAAGAGCAGGGTTTTGGCTACACCTTC. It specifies CASSPEEQGFGYTF. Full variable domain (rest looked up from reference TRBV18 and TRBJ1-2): NAGVMQNPRHLVRRRGQEARLRCSPMKGHSHVYWYRQLPEEGLKFMVYLQKENIIDESGMPKERFSAEFPKEGPSILRIQQVVRGDSAAYFCASSPEEQGFGYTFGSGTRLTVV.

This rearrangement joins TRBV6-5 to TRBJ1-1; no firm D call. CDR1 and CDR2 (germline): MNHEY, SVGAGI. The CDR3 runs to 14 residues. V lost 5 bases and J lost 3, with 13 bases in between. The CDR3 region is CASSLALGDTEAFF. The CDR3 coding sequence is TGTGCCAGCAGTCTGGCCCTTGGTGACACTGAAGCTTTCTTT.

In nucleotides, the CDR3 is TGTGCCTTGCGGGCCGCAGGCATAAGCTCTGGAAACACCATATATTTT. As protein: CALRAAGISSGNTIYF. V is TRBV30 and J is TRBJ1-3; no clear D gene. The germline V gene has CDR1 GTSNPN and CDR2 SVGIG (reference sequence). The V end was cut by 7 bases, the J end by 0 bases, with 19 bases between. This CDR3 contains 16 residues.

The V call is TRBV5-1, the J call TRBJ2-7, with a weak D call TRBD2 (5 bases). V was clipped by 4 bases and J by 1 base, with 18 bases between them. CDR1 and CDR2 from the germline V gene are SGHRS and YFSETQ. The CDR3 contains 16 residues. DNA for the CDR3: TGCGCCAGCAGCATCGGACGACCCGGGGAGTCCTACGAGCAGTACTTC. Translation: CASSIGRPGESYEQYF.

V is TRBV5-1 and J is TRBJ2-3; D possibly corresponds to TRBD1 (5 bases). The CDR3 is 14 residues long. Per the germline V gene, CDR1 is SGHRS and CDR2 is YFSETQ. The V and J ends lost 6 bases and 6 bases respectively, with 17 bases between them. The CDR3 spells CASNPGLPEDTQYF. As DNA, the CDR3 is TGCGCCAGCAACCCAGGGCTTCCGGAGGATACGCAGTATTTT.

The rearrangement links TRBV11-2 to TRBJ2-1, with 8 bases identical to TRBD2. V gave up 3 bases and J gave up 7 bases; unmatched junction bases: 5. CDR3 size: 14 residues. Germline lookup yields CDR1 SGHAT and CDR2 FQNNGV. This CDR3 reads CASSLGGGSNEQFF. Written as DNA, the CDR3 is TGTGCCAGCAGCTTGGGCGGGGGGTCTAATGAGCAGTTCTTC.

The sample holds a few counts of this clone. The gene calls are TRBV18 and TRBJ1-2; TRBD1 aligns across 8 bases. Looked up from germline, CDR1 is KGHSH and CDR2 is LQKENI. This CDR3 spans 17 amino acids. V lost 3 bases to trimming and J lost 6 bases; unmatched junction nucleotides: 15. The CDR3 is CASSPRRTGLGEHGYTF. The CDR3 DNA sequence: TGTGCCAGCTCACCCCGCCGGACAGGGTTGGGGGAACATGGCTACACCTTC. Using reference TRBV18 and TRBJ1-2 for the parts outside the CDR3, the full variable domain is NAGVMQNPRHLVRRRGQEARLRCSPMKGHSHVYWYRQLPEEGLKFMVYLQKENIIDESGMPKERFSAEFPKEGPSILRIQQVVRGDSAAYFCASSPRRTGLGEHGYTFGSGTRLTVV.

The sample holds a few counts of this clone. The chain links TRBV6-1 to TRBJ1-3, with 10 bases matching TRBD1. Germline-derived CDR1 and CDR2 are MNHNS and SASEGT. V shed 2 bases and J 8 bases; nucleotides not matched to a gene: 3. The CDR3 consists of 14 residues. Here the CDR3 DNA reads TGTGCCAGCAGTGAAAGGGACAGGGGTTACACCATATATTTT. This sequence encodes CASSERDRGYTIYF.

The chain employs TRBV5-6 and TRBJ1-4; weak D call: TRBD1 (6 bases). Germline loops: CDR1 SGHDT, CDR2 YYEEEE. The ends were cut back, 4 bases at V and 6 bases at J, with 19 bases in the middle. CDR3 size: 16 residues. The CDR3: CASSHSRQGFDEKLFF. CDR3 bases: TGTGCCAGCAGCCACTCGCGGCAGGGGTTTGATGAAAAACTGTTTTTT.

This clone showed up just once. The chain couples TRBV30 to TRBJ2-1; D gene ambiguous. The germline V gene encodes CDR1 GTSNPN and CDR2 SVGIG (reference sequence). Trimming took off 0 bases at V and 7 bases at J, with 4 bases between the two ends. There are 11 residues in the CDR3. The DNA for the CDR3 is TGTGCCTGGAGTGTACGGAATGAGCAGTTCTTC. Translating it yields CAWSVRNEQFF.

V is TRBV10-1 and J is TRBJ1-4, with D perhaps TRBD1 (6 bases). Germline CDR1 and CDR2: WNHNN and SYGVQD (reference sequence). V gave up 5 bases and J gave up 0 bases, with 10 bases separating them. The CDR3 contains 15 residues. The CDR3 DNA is TGCGCCAGCAGTCCCAAGGGGGCAACTAATGAAAAACTGTTTTTT. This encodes CASSPKGATNEKLFF.

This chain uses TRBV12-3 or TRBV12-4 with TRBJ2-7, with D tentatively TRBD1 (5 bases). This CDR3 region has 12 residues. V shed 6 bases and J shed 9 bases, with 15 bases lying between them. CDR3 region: CASRPDSSLQYF. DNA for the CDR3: TGTGCCAGCAGACCTGACAGTTCTCTGCAGTACTTC.

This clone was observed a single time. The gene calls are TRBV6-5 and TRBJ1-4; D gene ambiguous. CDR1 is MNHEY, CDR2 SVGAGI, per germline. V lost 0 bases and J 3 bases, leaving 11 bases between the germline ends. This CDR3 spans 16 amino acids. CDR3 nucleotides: TGTGCCAGCAGTTACTCAACAGTAGGTTCTAATGAAAAACTGTTTTTT. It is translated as CASSYSTVGSNEKLFF.

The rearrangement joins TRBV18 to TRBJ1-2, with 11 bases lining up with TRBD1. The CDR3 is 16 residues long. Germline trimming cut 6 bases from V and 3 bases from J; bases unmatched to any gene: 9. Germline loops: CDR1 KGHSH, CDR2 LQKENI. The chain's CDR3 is CASSQDRGLNHYGYTF. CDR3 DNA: TGTGCCAGCTCCCAGGACAGGGGGCTTAACCACTATGGCTACACCTTC. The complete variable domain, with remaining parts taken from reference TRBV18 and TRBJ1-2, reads NAGVMQNPRHLVRRRGQEARLRCSPMKGHSHVYWYRQLPEEGLKFMVYLQKENIIDESGMPKERFSAEFPKEGPSILRIQQVVRGDSAAYFCASSQDRGLNHYGYTFGSGTRLTVV.

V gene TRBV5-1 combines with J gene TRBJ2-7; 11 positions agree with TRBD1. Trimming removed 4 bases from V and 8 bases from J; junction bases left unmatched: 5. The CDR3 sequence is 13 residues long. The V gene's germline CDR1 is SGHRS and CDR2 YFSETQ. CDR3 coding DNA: TGCGCCAGCAGCGGACAGGGGGCTAGCAAGCAGTACTTC. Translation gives CASSGQGASKQYF. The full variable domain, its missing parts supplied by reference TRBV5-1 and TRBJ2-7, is KAGVTQTPRYLIKTRGQQVTLSCSPISGHRSVSWYQQTPGQGLQFLFEYFSETQRNKGNFPGRFSGRQFSNSRSEMNVSTLELGDSALYLCASSGQGASKQYFGPGTRLTVT.

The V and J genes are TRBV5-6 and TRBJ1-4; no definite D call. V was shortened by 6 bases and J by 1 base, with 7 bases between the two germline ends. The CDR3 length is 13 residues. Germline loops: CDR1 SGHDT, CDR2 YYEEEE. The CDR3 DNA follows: TGTGCCAGCACCTACGGAACTAATGAAAAACTGTTTTTT. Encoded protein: CASTYGTNEKLFF.

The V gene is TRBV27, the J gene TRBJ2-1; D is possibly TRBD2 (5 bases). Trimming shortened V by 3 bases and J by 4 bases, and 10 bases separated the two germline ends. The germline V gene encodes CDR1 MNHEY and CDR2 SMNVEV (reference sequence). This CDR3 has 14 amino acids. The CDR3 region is CASSFSRTYNEQFF. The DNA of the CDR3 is TGTGCCAGCAGTTTCAGCAGGACTTACAATGAGCAGTTCTTC.

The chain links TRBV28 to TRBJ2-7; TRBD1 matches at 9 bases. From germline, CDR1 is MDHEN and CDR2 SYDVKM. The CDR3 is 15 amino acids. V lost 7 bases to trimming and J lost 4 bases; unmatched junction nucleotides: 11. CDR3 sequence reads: CASNQIGTGRYEQYF. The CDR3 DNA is TGTGCCAGCAATCAGATCGGGACAGGGCGATACGAGCAGTACTTC.

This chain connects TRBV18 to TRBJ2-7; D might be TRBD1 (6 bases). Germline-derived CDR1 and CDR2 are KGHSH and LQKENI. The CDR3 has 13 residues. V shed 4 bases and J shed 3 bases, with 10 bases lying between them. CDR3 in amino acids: CASSLTRGYEQYF. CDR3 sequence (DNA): TGTGCCAGCTCACTAACCAGGGGCTACGAGCAGTACTTC.